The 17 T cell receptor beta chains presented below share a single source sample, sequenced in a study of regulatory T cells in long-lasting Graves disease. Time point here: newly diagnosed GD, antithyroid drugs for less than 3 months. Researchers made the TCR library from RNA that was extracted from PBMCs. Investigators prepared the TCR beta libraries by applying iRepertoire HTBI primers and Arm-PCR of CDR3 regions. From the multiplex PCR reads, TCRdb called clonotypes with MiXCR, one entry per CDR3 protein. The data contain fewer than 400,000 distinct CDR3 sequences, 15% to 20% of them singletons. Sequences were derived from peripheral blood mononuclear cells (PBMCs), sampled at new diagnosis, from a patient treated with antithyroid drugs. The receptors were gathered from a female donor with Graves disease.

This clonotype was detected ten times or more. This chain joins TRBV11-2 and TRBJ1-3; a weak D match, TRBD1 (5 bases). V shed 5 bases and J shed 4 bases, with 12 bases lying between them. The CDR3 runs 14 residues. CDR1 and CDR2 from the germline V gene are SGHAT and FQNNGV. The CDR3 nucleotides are TGTGCCAGCAGCGGGACCCGTGACGGAAACACCATATATTTT. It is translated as CASSGTRDGNTIYF.

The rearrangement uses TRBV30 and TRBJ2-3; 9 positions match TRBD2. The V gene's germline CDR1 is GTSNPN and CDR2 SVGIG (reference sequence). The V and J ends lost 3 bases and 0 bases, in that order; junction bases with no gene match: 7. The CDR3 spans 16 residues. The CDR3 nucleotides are TGTGCCTGGAGGGCTAGCGGGACCTTAAGCACAGATACGCAGTATTTT. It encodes CAWRASGTLSTDTQYF.

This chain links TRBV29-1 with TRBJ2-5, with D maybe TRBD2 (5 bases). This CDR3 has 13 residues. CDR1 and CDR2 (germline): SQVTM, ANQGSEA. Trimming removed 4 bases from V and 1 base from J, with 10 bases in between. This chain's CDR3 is CSVGRGAQETQYF. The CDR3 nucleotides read TGCAGCGTTGGTCGGGGAGCCCAAGAGACCCAGTACTTC.

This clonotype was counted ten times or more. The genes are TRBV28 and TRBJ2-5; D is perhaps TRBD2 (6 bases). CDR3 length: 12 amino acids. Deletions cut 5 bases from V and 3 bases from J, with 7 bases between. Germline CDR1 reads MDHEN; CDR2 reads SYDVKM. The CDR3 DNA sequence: TGTGCCAGCAGTACGGGAGAAGAGACCCAGTACTTC. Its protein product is CASSTGEETQYF. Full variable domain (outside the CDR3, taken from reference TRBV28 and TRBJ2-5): DVKVTQSSRYLVKRTGEKVFLECVQDMDHENMFWYRQDPGLGLRLIYFSYDVKMKEKGDIPEGYSVSREKKERFSLILESASTNQTSMYLCASSTGEETQYFGPGTRLLVL.

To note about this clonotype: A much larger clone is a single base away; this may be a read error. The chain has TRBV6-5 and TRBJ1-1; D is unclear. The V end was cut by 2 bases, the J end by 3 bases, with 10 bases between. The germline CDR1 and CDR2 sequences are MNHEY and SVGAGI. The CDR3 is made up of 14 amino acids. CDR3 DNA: TGTGCCAGCAGTTACCACCTCCGGGACACTGAAGCTTTCTTT. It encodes CASSYHLRDTEAFF.

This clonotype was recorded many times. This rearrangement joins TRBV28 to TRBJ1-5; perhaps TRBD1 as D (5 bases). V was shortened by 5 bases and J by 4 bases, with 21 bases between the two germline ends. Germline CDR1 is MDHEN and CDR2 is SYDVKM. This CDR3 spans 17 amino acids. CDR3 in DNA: TGTGCCAGCAGTACCACCGGGACCGGGACGAGAAATCAGCCCCAGCATTTT. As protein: CASSTTGTGTRNQPQHF.

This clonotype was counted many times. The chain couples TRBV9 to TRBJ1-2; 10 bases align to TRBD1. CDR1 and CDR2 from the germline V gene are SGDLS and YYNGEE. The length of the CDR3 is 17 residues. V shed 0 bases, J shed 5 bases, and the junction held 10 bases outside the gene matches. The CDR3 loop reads CASSVGGQGIYYYGYTF. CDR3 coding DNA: TGTGCCAGCAGCGTAGGGGGACAGGGGATATATTATTATGGCTACACCTTC.

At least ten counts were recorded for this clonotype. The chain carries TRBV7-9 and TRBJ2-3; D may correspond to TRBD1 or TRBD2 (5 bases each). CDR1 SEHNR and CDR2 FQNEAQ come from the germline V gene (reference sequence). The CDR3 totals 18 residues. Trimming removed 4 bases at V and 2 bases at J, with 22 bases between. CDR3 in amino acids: CASSSAGTTQGPTDTQYF. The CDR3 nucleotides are TGTGCCAGCAGCTCCGCCGGGACCACTCAGGGCCCCACAGATACGCAGTATTTT.

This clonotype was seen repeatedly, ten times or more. DNA of the CDR3: TGTGCCAGTAGTAGGGAGGGAACTTTAGCTACCGGGGAGCTGTTTTTT. It translates to CASSREGTLATGELFF. This chain joins TRBV19 and TRBJ2-2, with TRBD2 matching 7 bases. Germline CDR1 reads LNHDA; CDR2 reads SQIVND (reference sequence). Germline trimming cut 4 bases from V and 5 bases from J; bases unmatched to any gene: 10. This CDR3 region has 16 residues.

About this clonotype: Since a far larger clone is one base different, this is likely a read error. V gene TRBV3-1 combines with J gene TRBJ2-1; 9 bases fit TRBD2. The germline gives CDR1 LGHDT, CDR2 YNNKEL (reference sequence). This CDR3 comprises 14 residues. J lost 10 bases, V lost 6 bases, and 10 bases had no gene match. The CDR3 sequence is CASSPGTSSYEQFF. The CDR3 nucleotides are TGTGCCAGCAGTCCTGGGACTAGCTCCTACGAGCAGTTCTTC.

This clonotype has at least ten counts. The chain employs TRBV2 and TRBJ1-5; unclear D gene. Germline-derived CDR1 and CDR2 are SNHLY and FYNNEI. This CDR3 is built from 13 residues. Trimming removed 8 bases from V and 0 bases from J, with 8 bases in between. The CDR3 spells CASLKDSNQPQHF. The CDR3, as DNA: TGTGCCAGCTTGAAGGATAGCAATCAGCCCCAGCATTTT.

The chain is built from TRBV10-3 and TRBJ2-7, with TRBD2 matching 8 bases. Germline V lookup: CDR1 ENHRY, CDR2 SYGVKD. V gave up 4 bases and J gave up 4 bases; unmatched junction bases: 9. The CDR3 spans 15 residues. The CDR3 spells CAISGGTGTRYEQYF. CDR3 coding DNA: TGTGCCATCAGTGGAGGTACAGGGACTAGGTACGAGCAGTACTTC.

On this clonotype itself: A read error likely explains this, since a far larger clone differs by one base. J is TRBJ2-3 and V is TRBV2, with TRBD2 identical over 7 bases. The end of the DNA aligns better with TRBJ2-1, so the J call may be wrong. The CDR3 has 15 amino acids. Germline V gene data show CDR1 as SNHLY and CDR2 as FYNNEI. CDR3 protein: CASIAAGVLYSEQFF. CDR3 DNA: TGTGCCAGCATCGCGGCGGGAGTATTGTACAGTGAGCAGTTCTTC.

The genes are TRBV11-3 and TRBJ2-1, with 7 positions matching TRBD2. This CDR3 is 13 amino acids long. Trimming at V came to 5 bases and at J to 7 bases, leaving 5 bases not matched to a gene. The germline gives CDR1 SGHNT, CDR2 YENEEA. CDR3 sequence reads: CASSEGRENEQFF. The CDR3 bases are TGTGCCAGCAGCGAGGGGAGGGAGAATGAGCAGTTCTTC.

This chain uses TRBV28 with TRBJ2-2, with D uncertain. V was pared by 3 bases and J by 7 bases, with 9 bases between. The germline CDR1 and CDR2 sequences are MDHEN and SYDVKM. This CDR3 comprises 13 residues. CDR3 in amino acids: CASSLRSRGELFF. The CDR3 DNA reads TGTGCCAGCAGTTTGAGGTCTCGCGGGGAGCTGTTTTTT.

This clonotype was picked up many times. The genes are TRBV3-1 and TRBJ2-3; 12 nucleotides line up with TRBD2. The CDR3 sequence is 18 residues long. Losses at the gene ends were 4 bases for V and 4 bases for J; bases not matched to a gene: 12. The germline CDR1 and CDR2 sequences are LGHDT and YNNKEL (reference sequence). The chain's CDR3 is CASSPQSLTSGRADTQYF. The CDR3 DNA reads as TGTGCCAGCAGCCCACAAAGCCTGACTAGCGGGAGAGCAGATACGCAGTATTTT.

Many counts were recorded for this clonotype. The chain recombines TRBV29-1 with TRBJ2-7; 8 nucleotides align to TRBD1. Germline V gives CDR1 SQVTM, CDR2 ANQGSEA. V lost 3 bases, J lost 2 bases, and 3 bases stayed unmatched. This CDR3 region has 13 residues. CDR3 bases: TGCAGCGTTGAGGACAGGGTGGCCTACGAGCAGTACTTC. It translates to CSVEDRVAYEQYF.